These T cell receptor beta chains were read from a single sample in a study of blood T cells in healthy people across ages. A single record per CDR3 protein comes from TCRdb applying MiXCR to the 5' RACE reads. The sample holds hundreds of thousands of distinct CDR3 sequences, roughly 43% seen once. Sequenced sample: blood. The receptors here all came from a woman aged 55-69 years in good health. The CDR3 runs from the conserved cysteine through the conserved F or W. A D gene is named only where the DNA matches it firmly. The size entry is marked missing in some rows and otherwise reads once, few, many or a size class.

-	-	TRBV20-1	TRBJ2-6	TGCAGTGCTTCCACAGGGTTTAGTCCTGCTGGGGCCAACGTCCTGACTTTC	CSASTGFSPAGANVLTF
TRBD1	few	TRBV5-1	TRBJ2-1	TGCGCCAGCAGCGGGGCAGGGACAGGTTCCTACAATGAGCAGTTCTTC	CASSGAGTGSYNEQFF
TRBD1	-	TRBV6-5	TRBJ2-2	TGTGCCAGCAGTTACTCCTACTCGACCGGACAGGACACCGGGGAGCTGTTTTTT	CASSYSYSTGQDTGELFF
TRBD2	-	TRBV13	TRBJ2-5	TGTGCCAGCGCGGAGCGGGGTCGGTCCAATGAGCGGTACTTC	CASAERGRSNERYF
TRBD1	-	TRBV18	TRBJ2-5	TGTGCCAGCTCAGCGGACAGGGGGCAAGAGACCCAGTACTTC	CASSADRGQETQYF
TRBD2	many	TRBV5-1	TRBJ2-1	TGCGCCAGCAGCCCGGGACTAGCGGGAAATGAGCAGTTCTTC	CASSPGLAGNEQFF
-	-	TRBV6-4	TRBJ2-7	TGTGCCAGCAGCGTGGTGGACCGTCCCTACAATGAGCAGTACTTC	CASSVVDRPYNEQYF
-	-	TRBV7-9	TRBJ2-3	TGTGCCAGCAGCTTAGCCCTAGCTTGGGTCACAGATACGCAGTATTTT	CASSLALAWVTDTQYF
-	-	TRBV7-3	TRBJ2-1	TGTGCCGGCAGCTCCTCTACGGGGGCCTACAATGAGCAGTTCTTC	CAGSSSTGAYNEQFF
TRBD2	few	TRBV2	TRBJ2-3	TGTGCCAGCAGGGCTAGCGGGGGCTGGGATACGCAGTATTTT	CASRASGGWDTQYF
-	-	TRBV25-1	TRBJ1-6	TGTGCCAGCAGTGCTCGCTCGGGGTCACCCCTCCACTTT	CASSARSGSPLHF
-	many	TRBV7-2	TRBJ2-1	TGTGCCAGCAGCTTTTACCCGGGGAGCTCCTACAATGAGCAGTTCTTC	CASSFYPGSSYNEQFF
-	few	TRBV12-3/TRBV12-4	TRBJ1-1	TGTGCCAGCAGCGCTCCCATCGGCACTGAAGCTTTCTTT	CASSAPIGTEAFF
TRBD1	-	TRBV5-5	TRBJ2-7	TGTGCCAGCAGCTCCGGACAGGGGAACTACGAGCAGTACTTC	CASSSGQGNYEQYF
TRBD2	many	TRBV4-2	TRBJ2-1	TGTGCCAGCAGCCAAGCGGGACTAGCGACCTACAATGAGCAGTTCTTC	CASSQAGLATYNEQFF
-	few	TRBV4-2	TRBJ2-1	TGTGCCAGCAGCCAAGACCCCCTTAGCGGAGCCTACAATGAGCAGTTCTTC	CASSQDPLSGAYNEQFF
-	-	TRBV5-1	TRBJ1-1	TGCGCCAGCAGCCTGGAGGGCGGGAAAAACACTGAAGCTTTCTTT	CASSLEGGKNTEAFF
TRBD2	-	TRBV20-1	TRBJ2-1	TGCAGTGCTGTGGGGAGTCTAGCGGGGGGACGGCTCAATGAGCAGTTCTTC	CSAVGSLAGGRLNEQFF
TRBD1	-	TRBV29-1	TRBJ1-1	TGCAGCGCGACAAGGGACAGCTACGGTGACACTGAAGCTTTCTTT	CSATRDSYGDTEAFF
TRBD1	-	TRBV12-3/TRBV12-4	TRBJ2-2	TGTGCCATCAGACAGGGGGCCGGGACCGGGGAGCTGTTTTTT	CAIRQGAGTGELFF
-	few	TRBV6-2/TRBV6-3	TRBJ2-7	TGTGCCAGCGTGGCGAACTACGAGCAGTACTTC	CASVANYEQYF
-	-	TRBV9	TRBJ2-1	TGTGCCAGCAGCGTAGGTTCAGAGAGCTCCTACAATGAGCAGTTCTTC	CASSVGSESSYNEQFF
TRBD2	-	TRBV20-1	TRBJ2-1	TGCAGTGCCCCTACTAGCGGGAGGAGGTACAATGAGCAGTTCTTC	CSAPTSGRRYNEQFF
TRBD2	once	TRBV10-3	TRBJ2-7	TGTGCCATCAGTGTTACGGGGGGGCTCCACAATGAGCAGTACTTC	CAISVTGGLHNEQYF
-	-	TRBV20-1	TRBJ2-3	TGCAGTGCTAGATCTAGCAGGGACACAGATACGCAGTATTTT	CSARSSRDTDTQYF
TRBD2	many	TRBV5-1	TRBJ2-7	TGCGCCAGCAGCTCGGGACTAGCGGGTTCCTACGAGCAGTACTTC	CASSSGLAGSYEQYF
TRBD2	once	TRBV6-1	TRBJ2-7	TGTGCCAGCAGTGAAGTTCGGGGGGTCTCCTACAATGAGCAGTACTTC	CASSEVRGVSYNEQYF
TRBD1	once	TRBV7-2	TRBJ2-2	TGTGCCAGCAGCCCTGCCCTGGGACAGGCGAACACCGGGGAGCTGTTTTTT	CASSPALGQANTGELFF